This TCR beta chain is from a study of cytomegalovirus exposure and HLA in healthy donors. Study results and limitations: The classifier reportedly diagnosed cytomegalovirus status with high specificity and sensitivity. Some public TCRs appeared in many individuals, while most sequences were rare. Researchers catalogued 164 TCR beta chains as cytomegalovirus-associated.

Germline V CDR1 and CDR2: MNHEY, SMNVEV (reference sequence). The germline V and J ends were trimmed by 2 bases and 1 base, with 8 bases remaining between them. This CDR3 contains 14 residues. Produced via immunoSEQ multiplex PCR; TCRdb's table is partial and in-frame only. The sample carries roughly 230,000 clones, about 90% recorded once. On this clone itself: The antigen remains unidentified.

Sample: PBMCs. The chain carries TRBV27 and TRBJ1-1; tentatively, D is TRBD1 (5 bases). The source is a woman in her thirties in good health and CMV-seronegative. This chain's CDR3 is CASSLIGQNTEAFF. The CDR3 DNA follows: TGTGCCAGCAGTTTAATCGGACAGAACACTGAAGCTTTCTTT.